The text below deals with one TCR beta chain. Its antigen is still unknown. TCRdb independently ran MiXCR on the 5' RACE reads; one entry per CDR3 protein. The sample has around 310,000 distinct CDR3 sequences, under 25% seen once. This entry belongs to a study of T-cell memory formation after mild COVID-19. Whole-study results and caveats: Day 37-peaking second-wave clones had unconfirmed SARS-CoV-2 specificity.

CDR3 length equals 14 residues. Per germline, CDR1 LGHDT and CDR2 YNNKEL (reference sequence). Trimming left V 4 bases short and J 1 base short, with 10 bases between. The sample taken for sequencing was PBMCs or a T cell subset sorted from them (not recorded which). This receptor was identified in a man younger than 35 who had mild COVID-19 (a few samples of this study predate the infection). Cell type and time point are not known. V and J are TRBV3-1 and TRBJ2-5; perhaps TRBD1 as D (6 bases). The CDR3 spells CASSLWTVQETQYF. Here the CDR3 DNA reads TGTGCCAGCAGCCTATGGACAGTCCAAGAGACCCAGTACTTC.